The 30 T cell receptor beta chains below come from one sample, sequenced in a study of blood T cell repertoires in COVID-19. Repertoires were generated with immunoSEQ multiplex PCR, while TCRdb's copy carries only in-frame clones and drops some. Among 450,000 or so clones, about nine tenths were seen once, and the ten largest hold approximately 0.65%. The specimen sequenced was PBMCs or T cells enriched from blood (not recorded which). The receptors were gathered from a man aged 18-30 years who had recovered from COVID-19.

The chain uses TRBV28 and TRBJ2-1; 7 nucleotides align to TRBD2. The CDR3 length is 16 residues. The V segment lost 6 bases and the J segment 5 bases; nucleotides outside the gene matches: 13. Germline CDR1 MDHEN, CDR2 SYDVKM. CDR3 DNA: TGTGCCAGCAGCCCCATATTAGCGGGCAAGAACAATGAGCAGTTCTTC. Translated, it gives CASSPILAGKNNEQFF.

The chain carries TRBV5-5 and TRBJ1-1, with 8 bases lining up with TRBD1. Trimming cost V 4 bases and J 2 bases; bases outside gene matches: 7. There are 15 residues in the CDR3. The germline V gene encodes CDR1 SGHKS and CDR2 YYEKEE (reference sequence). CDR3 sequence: CASSTIGQGNTEAFF. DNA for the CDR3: TGTGCCAGCAGCACCATAGGACAGGGTAACACTGAAGCTTTCTTT.

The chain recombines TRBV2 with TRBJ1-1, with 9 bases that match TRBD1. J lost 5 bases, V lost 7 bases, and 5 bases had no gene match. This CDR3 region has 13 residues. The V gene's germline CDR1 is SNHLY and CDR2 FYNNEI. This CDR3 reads CASTRQGGTEAFF. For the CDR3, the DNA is TGTGCCAGCACCCGACAGGGGGGAACTGAAGCTTTCTTT.

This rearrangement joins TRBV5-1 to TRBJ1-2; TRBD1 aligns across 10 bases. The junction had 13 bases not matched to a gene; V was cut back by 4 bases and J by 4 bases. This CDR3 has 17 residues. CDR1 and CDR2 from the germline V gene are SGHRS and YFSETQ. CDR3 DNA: TGCGCCAGCAGCACCCGACAGGGGGCTCGTGGTGCCTATGGCTACACCTTC. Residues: CASSTRQGARGAYGYTF.

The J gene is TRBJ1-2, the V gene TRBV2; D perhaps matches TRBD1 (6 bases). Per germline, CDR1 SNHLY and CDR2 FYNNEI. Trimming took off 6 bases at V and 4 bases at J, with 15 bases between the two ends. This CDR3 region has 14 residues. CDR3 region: CASRPQGSSYGYTF. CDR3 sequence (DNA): TGTGCCAGCAGACCACAGGGCTCTAGCTATGGCTACACCTTC.

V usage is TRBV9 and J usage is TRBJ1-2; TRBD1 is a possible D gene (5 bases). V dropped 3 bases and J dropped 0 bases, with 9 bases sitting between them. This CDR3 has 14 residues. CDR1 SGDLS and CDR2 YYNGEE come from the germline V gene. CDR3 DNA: TGTGCCAGCAGCGGACAGTTAGCTAACTATGGCTACACCTTC. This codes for CASSGQLANYGYTF. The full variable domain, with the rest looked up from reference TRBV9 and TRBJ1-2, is DSGVTQTPKHLITATGQRVTLRCSPRSGDLSVYWYQQSLDQGLQFLIQYYNGEERAKGNILERFSAQQFPDLHSELNLSSLELGDSALYFCASSGQLANYGYTFGSGTRLTVV.

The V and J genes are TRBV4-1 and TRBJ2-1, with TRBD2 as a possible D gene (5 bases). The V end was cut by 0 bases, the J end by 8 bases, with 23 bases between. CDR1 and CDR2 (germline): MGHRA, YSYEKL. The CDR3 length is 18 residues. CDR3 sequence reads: CASSQDHPPWRWSDEQFF. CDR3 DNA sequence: TGCGCCAGCAGCCAAGATCACCCTCCTTGGAGGTGGTCCGATGAGCAGTTCTTC.

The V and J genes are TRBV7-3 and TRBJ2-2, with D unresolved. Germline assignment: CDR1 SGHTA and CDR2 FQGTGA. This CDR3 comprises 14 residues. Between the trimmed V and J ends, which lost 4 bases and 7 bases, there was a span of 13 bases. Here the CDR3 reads CASSSAAVSGELFF. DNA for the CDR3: TGTGCCAGCAGCTCCGCGGCGGTCAGCGGGGAGCTGTTTTTT.

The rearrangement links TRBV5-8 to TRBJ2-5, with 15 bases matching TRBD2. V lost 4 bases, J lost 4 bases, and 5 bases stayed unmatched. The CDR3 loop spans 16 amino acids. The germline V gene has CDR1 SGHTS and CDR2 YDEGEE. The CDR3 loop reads CASSTGTSGRRETQYF. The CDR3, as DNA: TGTGCCAGCAGCACAGGGACTAGCGGGAGGAGAGAGACCCAGTACTTC.

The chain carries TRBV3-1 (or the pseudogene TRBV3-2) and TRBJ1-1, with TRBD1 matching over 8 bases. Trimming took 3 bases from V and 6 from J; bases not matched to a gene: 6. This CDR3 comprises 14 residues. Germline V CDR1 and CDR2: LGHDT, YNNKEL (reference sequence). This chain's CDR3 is CASSHGRGRAEAFF. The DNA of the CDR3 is TGTGCCAGCAGCCACGGCAGGGGGCGGGCTGAAGCTTTCTTT.

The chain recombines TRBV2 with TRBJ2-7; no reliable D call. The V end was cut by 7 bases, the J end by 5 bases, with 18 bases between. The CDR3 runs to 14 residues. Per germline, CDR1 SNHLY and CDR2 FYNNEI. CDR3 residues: CASMGLSKAHEQYF. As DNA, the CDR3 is TGTGCCAGCATGGGCCTAAGTAAGGCCCACGAGCAGTACTTC.

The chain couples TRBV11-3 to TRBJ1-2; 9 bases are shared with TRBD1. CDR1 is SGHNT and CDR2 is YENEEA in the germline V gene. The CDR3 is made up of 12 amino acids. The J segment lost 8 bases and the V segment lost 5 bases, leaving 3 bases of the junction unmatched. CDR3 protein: CASSRTGDGYTF. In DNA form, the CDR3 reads TGTGCCAGCAGCCGGACAGGGGACGGCTACACCTTC.

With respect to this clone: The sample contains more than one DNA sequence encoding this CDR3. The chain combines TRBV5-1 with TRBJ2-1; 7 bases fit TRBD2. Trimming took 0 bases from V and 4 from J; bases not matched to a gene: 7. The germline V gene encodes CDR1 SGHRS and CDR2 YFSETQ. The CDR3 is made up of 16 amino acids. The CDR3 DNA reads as TGCGCCAGCAGCTTGGCGGCTAGCGGTATTTACAATGAGCAGTTCTTC. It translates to CASSLAASGIYNEQFF.

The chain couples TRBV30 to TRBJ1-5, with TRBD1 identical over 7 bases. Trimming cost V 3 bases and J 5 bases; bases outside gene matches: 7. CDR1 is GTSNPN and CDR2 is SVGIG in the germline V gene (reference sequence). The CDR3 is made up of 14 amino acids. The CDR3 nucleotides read TGTGCCTGGAGCGGCCGACAGGGCCATCAGCCCCAGCATTTT. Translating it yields CAWSGRQGHQPQHF.

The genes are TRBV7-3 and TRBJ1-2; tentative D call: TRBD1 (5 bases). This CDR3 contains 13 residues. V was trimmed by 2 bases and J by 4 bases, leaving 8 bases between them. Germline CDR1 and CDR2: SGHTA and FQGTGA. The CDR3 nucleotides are TGTGCCAGCAGCTTACAGGGAAGCTATGGCTACACCTTC. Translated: CASSLQGSYGYTF.

Written as DNA, the CDR3 is TGTGCCAGCAGCGTAGGGGGCTACACCACAGATACGCAGTATTTT. Translating gives CASSVGGYTTDTQYF. The chain recombines TRBV9 with TRBJ2-3; the D gene is possibly TRBD1 (5 bases). The CDR3 covers 15 residues. V was cut by 0 bases and J by 2 bases, with 10 bases left in between. Germline CDR1 reads SGDLS; CDR2 reads YYNGEE.

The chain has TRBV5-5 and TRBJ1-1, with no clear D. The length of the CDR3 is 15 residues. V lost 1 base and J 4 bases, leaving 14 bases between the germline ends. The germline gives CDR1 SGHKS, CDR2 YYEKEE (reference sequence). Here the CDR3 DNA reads TGTGCCAGCAGCTTGCGTTCGGGTCGGCTCACTGAAGCTTTCTTT. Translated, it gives CASSLRSGRLTEAFF. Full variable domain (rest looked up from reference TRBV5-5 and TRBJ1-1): DAGVTQSPTHLIKTRGQQVTLRCSPISGHKSVSWYQQVLGQGPQFIFQYYEKEERGRGNFPDRFSARQFPNYSSELNVNALLLGDSALYLCASSLRSGRLTEAFFGQGTRLTVV.

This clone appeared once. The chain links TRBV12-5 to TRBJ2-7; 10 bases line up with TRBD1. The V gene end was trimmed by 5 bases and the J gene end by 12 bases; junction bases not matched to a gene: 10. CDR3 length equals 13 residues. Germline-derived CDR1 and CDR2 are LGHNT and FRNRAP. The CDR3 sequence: CASGVRQGAELYF. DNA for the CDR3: TGTGCTAGTGGTGTTCGACAGGGGGCCGAGTTGTACTTC.

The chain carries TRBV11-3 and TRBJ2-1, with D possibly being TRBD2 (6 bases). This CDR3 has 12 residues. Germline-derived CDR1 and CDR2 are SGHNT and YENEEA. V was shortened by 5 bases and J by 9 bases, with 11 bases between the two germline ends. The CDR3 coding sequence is TGTGCCAGCAGCCTCTTTAGCGGTGAGCAGTTCTTC. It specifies CASSLFSGEQFF.

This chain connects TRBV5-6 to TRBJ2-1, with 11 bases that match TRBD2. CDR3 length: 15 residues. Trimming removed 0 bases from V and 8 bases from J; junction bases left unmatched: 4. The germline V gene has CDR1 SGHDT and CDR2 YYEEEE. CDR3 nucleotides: TGTGCCAGCAGCTTGGGACTAGCGGGGAGGGATGAGCAGTTCTTC. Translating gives CASSLGLAGRDEQFF. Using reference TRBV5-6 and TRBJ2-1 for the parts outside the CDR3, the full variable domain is DAGVTQSPTHLIKTRGQQVTLRCSPKSGHDTVSWYQQALGQGPQFIFQYYEEEERQRGNFPDRFSGHQFPNYSSELNVNALLLGDSALYLCASSLGLAGRDEQFFGPGTRLTVL.

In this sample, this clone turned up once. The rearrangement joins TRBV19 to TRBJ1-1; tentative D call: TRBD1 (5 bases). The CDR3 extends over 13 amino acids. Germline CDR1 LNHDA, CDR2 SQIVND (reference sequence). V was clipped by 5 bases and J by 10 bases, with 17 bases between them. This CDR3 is CASSPRGLAVAFF. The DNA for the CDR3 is TGTGCCAGTAGTCCCCGGGGACTTGCAGTAGCTTTCTTT.

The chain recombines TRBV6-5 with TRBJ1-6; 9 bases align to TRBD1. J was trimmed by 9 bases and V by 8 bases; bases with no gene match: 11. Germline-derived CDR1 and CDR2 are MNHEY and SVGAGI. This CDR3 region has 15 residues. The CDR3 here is CASSHTGQGLSPLHF. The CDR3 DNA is TGTGCCAGCTCACACACGGGACAGGGCCTTTCACCCCTCCACTTT.

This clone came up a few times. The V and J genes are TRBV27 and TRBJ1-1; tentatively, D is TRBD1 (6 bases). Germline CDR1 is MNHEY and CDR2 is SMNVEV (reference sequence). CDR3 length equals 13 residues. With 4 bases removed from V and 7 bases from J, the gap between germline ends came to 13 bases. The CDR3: CASSSRGFVEAFF. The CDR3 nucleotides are TGTGCCAGCAGTTCCAGGGGATTCGTTGAAGCTTTCTTT.

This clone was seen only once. The CDR3, as DNA: TGTGCCAGCAGTTCCCCCACCAAGGGGGCGACTAATGAAAAACTGTTTTTT. It specifies CASSSPTKGATNEKLFF. The chain couples TRBV28 to TRBJ1-4, with 7 bases fitting TRBD1. The germline V gene has CDR1 MDHEN and CDR2 SYDVKM. V was clipped by 4 bases and J by 2 bases; unmatched bases: 10. This CDR3 spans 17 amino acids.

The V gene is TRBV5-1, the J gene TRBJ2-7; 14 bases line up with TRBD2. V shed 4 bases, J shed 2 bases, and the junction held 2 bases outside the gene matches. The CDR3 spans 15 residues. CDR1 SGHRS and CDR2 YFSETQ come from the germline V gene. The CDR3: CASSRGLAGAYEQYF. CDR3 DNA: TGCGCCAGCAGCAGGGGACTAGCGGGAGCCTACGAGCAGTACTTC.

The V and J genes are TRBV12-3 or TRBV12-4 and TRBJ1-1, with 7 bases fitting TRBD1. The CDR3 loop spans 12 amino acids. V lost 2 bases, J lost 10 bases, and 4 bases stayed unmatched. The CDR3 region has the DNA TGTGCCAGCAGTTTAATCCCAGGGGGAGCTTTCTTT. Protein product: CASSLIPGGAFF.

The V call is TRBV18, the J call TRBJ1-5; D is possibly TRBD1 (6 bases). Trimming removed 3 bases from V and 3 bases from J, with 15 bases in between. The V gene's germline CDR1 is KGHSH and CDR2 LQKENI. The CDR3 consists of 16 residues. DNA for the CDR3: TGTGCCAGCTCACCCCAGGGGAATCTTATCAATCAGCCCCAGCATTTT. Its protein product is CASSPQGNLINQPQHF.

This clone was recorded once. Here the CDR3 reads CASSLGTGVGGYTF. The CDR3 nucleotides read TGTGCCAGCAGCTTAGGCACAGGGGTAGGGGGCTACACCTTC. The chain recombines TRBV7-9 with TRBJ1-2; 7 bases line up with TRBD1. The J segment lost 8 bases and the V segment lost 1 base, leaving 7 bases of the junction unmatched. Germline V lookup: CDR1 SEHNR, CDR2 FQNEAQ (reference sequence). This CDR3 contains 14 residues.

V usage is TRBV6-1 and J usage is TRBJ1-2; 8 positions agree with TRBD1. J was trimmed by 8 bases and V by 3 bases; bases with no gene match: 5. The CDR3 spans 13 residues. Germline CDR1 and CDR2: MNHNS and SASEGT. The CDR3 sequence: CASSEKQGVGYTF. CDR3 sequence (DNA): TGTGCCAGCAGTGAGAAACAGGGGGTAGGCTACACCTTC.

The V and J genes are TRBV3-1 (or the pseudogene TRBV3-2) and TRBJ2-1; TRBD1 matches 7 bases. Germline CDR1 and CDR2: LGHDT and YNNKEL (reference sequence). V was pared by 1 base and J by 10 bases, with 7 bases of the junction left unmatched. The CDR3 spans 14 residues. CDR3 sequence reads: CASSQGTGVREQFF. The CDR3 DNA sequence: TGTGCCAGCAGCCAAGGGACAGGTGTGCGGGAGCAGTTCTTC.